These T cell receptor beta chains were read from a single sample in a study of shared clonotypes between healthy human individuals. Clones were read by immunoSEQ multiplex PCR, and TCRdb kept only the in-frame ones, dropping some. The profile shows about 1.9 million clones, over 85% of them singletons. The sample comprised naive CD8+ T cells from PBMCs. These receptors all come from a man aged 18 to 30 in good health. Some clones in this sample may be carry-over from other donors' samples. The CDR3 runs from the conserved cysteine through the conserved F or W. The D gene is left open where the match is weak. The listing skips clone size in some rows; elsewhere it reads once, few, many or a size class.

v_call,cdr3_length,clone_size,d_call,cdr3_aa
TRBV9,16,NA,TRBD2,CASSGYSGRGNNEQFF
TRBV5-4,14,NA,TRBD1,CASSLTGVGQKLFF
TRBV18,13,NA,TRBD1,CASSPGTEETQYF
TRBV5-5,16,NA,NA,CASSLDWGSSYNEQFF
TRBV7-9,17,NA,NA,CASSLAGSTNYNYGYTF
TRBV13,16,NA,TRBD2,CASSSHTSGMSYEQYF
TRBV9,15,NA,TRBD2,CASSVTLAATDTQYF
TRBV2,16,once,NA,CASSETGQLIGHEQFF
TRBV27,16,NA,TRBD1,CASSPGDSWRGQPQHF
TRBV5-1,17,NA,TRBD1,CASSLSPRTGAATEAFF
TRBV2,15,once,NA,CASSSRRTANYGYTF